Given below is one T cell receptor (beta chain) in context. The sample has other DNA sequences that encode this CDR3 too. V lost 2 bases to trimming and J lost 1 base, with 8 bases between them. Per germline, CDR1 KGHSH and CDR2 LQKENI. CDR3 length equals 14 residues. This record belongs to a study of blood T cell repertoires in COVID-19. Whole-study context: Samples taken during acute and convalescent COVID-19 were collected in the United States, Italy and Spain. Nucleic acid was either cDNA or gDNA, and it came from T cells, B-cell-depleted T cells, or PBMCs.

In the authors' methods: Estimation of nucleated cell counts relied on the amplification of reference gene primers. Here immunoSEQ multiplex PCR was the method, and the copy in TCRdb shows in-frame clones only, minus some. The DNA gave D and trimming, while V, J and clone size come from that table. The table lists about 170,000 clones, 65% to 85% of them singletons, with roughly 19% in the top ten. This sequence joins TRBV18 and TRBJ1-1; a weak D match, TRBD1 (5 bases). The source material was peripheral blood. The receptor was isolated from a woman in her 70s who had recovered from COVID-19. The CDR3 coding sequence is TGTGCCAGCTCACCAGGCAGGGAGAACACTGAAGCTTTCTTT. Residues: CASSPGRENTEAFF.